Each of the 21 T cell receptor beta chains below was sequenced from the same sample in a study of cytomegalovirus exposure and HLA in healthy donors. Amplification used 60 Vbeta primers and 13 Jbeta primers. Produced via immunoSEQ multiplex PCR; TCRdb's table is partial and in-frame only. The data contain approximately 150,000 clones, 68% of them singletons. The sequenced sample was PBMCs. Every receptor here comes from a woman in her 40s in good health and CMV-seropositive.

The V and J genes are TRBV6-5 and TRBJ1-3, with D perhaps matching TRBD1 (5 bases). CDR3 length equals 15 residues. Germline CDR1 reads MNHEY; CDR2 reads SVGAGI. V gave up 6 bases and J gave up 2 bases, with 14 bases separating them. The CDR3 spells CASRDSLLAGNTIYF. The CDR3 DNA reads TGTGCCAGCAGAGACAGCTTGCTGGCTGGAAACACCATATATTTT.

This clone has a handful of counts. The V gene is TRBV11-2, the J gene TRBJ2-2; D is perhaps TRBD1 (6 bases). V was shortened by 0 bases and J by 6 bases, with 11 bases between the two germline ends. Germline CDR1 SGHAT, CDR2 FQNNGV. The CDR3 runs 15 residues. CDR3 sequence: CASSLEAGAAGELFF. The CDR3 DNA reads as TGTGCCAGCAGCTTAGAGGCAGGGGCAGCCGGGGAGCTGTTTTTT.

This clone has just one count. The rearrangement links TRBV9 to TRBJ2-1; 8 bases fit TRBD2. The germline V gene has CDR1 SGDLS and CDR2 YYNGEE. The CDR3 has 15 residues. With V trimmed by 4 bases and J by 8 bases, 11 bases remained unmatched. The CDR3 is CASSPREGAIDEQFF. CDR3 DNA: TGTGCCAGCAGCCCTCGGGAGGGCGCAATTGATGAGCAGTTCTTC. The full variable domain, in which reference TRBV9 and TRBJ2-1 provide the parts outside the CDR3, is DSGVTQTPKHLITATGQRVTLRCSPRSGDLSVYWYQQSLDQGLQFLIQYYNGEERAKGNILERFSAQQFPDLHSELNLSSLELGDSALYFCASSPREGAIDEQFFGPGTRLTVL.

The rearrangement uses TRBV2 and TRBJ2-2; D is undetermined. The CDR3 totals 15 residues. With 7 bases removed from V and 0 bases from J, the gap between germline ends came to 12 bases. CDR1 and CDR2 from the germline V gene are SNHLY and FYNNEI. The CDR3 here is CASIVQSANTGELFF. The CDR3 coding sequence is TGTGCCAGCATCGTTCAGTCCGCGAACACCGGGGAGCTGTTTTTT.

This clone has just a few counts. This rearrangement joins TRBV4-2 to TRBJ2-5, with D unresolved. The DNA end is a closer match to TRBJ2-7, so the J assignment may be wrong. This CDR3 has 17 amino acids. Germline CDR1 LGHNA, CDR2 YNFKEQ. CDR3 protein: CASSQGAGSEGSYEQYF. CDR3 bases: TGTGCCAGCAGCCAAGGCGCAGGTTCGGAAGGAAGCTACGAGCAGTACTTC.

The V gene is TRBV10-3, the J gene TRBJ2-5; 7 positions agree with TRBD1. CDR1 is ENHRY, CDR2 SYGVKD, per germline. J lost 1 base, V lost 4 bases, and 0 bases had no gene match. The CDR3 is 13 amino acids. The CDR3: CAISGQGQETQYF. Here the CDR3 DNA reads TGTGCCATCAGTGGACAGGGCCAAGAGACCCAGTACTTC.

The sample holds a few counts of this clone. CDR3 DNA: TGTGCTACCAGGAGGGACCTTTATCAGCCCCAGCATTTT. Its translation is CATRRDLYQPQHF. This chain connects TRBV19 to TRBJ1-5; D perhaps matches TRBD1 (5 bases). The CDR3 runs 13 residues. The V gene's germline CDR1 is LNHDA and CDR2 SQIVND (reference sequence).

The chain employs TRBV2 and TRBJ2-7; D unresolved. The V end lost 4 bases, the J end lost 0 bases, and 13 bases lay between the germline ends. The germline V gene encodes CDR1 SNHLY and CDR2 FYNNEI. The CDR3 contains 15 residues. The CDR3 bases are TGTGCCAGCAGTGCGGGTTCGTTAAGCTCCTACGAGCAGTACTTC. As protein: CASSAGSLSSYEQYF.

The chain is built from TRBV7-2 and TRBJ2-1, with 8 positions matching TRBD2. Losses at the gene ends were 2 bases for V and 5 bases for J; bases not matched to a gene: 2. The CDR3 totals 14 residues. Germline V CDR1 and CDR2: SGHTA, FQGNSA. The CDR3 region is CASSLRTSNNEQFF. CDR3 sequence (DNA): TGTGCCAGCAGCTTAAGGACTAGCAACAATGAGCAGTTCTTC.

V gene TRBV18 combines with J gene TRBJ1-5, with a tentative D call TRBD1 (6 bases). The germline gives CDR1 KGHSH, CDR2 LQKENI. Deletions cut 3 bases from V and 4 bases from J, with 13 bases between. The CDR3 sequence is 15 residues long. CDR3 residues: CASSPAAGANQPQHF. The CDR3 DNA reads as TGTGCCAGCTCACCGGCCGCAGGGGCGAATCAGCCCCAGCATTTT.

The chain uses TRBV28 and TRBJ2-5; D gene uncertain. There are 11 residues in the CDR3. Trimming shortened V by 2 bases and J by 5 bases, and 3 bases separated the two germline ends. Germline V gene sequence: CDR1 MDHEN, CDR2 SYDVKM. CDR3 in amino acids: CASSLGETQYF. DNA of the CDR3: TGTGCCAGCAGTTTAGGCGAGACCCAGTACTTC.

The chain is built from TRBV5-1 and TRBJ1-6; D gene unclear. V lost 4 bases and J 0 bases, leaving 14 bases between the germline ends. CDR3 size: 17 residues. Germline V lookup: CDR1 SGHRS, CDR2 YFSETQ. The CDR3 reads CASSATPLSSYNSPLHF. The CDR3 region has the DNA TGCGCCAGCAGCGCAACCCCCCTGAGCTCCTATAATTCACCCCTCCACTTT.

V usage is TRBV11-1 and J usage is TRBJ2-7, with 10 bases lining up with TRBD2. Germline CDR1 and CDR2: SGHAT and FQDESV (reference sequence). J gave up 4 bases and V 5 bases, and 8 bases lay outside the gene matches. This CDR3 spans 15 amino acids. The CDR3 spells CASSATSGTSYEQYF. CDR3 coding DNA: TGTGCCAGCAGCGCCACTAGCGGGACATCATACGAGCAGTACTTC. The full variable domain, rest sourced from reference TRBV11-1 and TRBJ2-7, is EAEVAQSPRYKITEKSQAVAFWCDPISGHATLYWYRQILGQGPELLVQFQDESVVDDSQLPKDRFSAERLKGVDSTLKIQPAELGDSAMYLCASSATSGTSYEQYFGPGTRLTVT.

This clone was seen once. The chain combines TRBV6-5 with TRBJ2-1; 9 nucleotides line up with TRBD1. Losses at the gene ends were 6 bases for V and 3 bases for J; bases not matched to a gene: 6. CDR3 length: 15 amino acids. Germline lookup yields CDR1 MNHEY and CDR2 SVGAGI. CDR3 protein: CASSRQGEDYNEQFF. Written as DNA, the CDR3 is TGTGCCAGCAGCAGACAGGGGGAGGACTACAATGAGCAGTTCTTC.

The rearrangement links TRBV14 to TRBJ1-2, with D unclear. Trimming shortened V by 4 bases and J by 5 bases, and 17 bases separated the two germline ends. The CDR3 runs to 15 residues. Germline lookup yields CDR1 SGHDN and CDR2 FVKESK. The CDR3 sequence is CASSPLAPRGYGYTF. CDR3 coding DNA: TGTGCCAGCAGCCCGCTGGCCCCACGAGGGTATGGCTACACCTTC.

The chain combines TRBV28 with TRBJ2-3, with D possibly TRBD2 on 6 matching bases. The CDR3 covers 14 residues. V was clipped by 9 bases and J by 1 base, with 14 bases between them. The germline V gene encodes CDR1 MDHEN and CDR2 SYDVKM. CDR3 loop: CASSPGLGTDTQYF. CDR3 coding DNA: TGTGCCAGTTCCCCGGGACTCGGCACAGATACGCAGTATTTT.

The chain is built from TRBV7-9 and TRBJ1-6; 10 positions agree with TRBD1. Germline CDR1 reads SEHNR; CDR2 reads FQNEAQ (reference sequence). CDR3 length: 14 amino acids. V gave up 5 bases and J gave up 7 bases; unmatched junction bases: 2. The chain's CDR3 is CASSRDRGNSPLHF. In DNA form, the CDR3 reads TGTGCCAGCAGCCGGGACAGGGGAAATTCACCCCTCCACTTT.

The chain uses TRBV7-3 and TRBJ2-2, with 7 bases identical to TRBD1. V trimming: 0 bases; J trimming: 5 bases; junction bases outside the gene matches: 6. Germline V gene sequence: CDR1 SGHTA, CDR2 FQGTGA. This CDR3 has 16 amino acids. The CDR3 bases are TGTGCCAGCAGCTTAACAGGGGGCGCTGGGACCGGGGAGCTGTTTTTT. Protein: CASSLTGGAGTGELFF.

With regard to this clone: At one end the junction does not follow the germline gene, possibly because of a read error. This chain joins TRBV6-6 and TRBJ1-5; 7 bases fit TRBD1. CDR1 is MNHNY, CDR2 SVGAGI, per germline (reference sequence). CDR3 length equals 15 residues. The CDR3 DNA sequence: TGTGCCAGCAGTAAGGGGGCGCATAGCAATCAGCCCCAGAATTTT. Translation: CASSKGAHSNQPQNF.

This chain joins TRBV7-2 and TRBJ1-1, with D possibly matching TRBD1 (5 bases). The CDR3 has 15 amino acids. The V end lost 5 bases, the J end lost 0 bases, and 13 bases lay between the germline ends. Per germline, CDR1 SGHTA and CDR2 FQGNSA. The DNA for the CDR3 is TGTGCCAGCAGCCCCCGGGCAGGGCTGAACACTGAAGCTTTCTTT. Its protein product is CASSPRAGLNTEAFF.

This chain uses TRBV25-1 with TRBJ2-1; 7 bases fit TRBD1. Losses at the gene ends were 6 bases for V and 5 bases for J; bases not matched to a gene: 16. Germline V lookup: CDR1 MGHDK, CDR2 SYGVNS. The CDR3 has 17 residues. DNA for the CDR3: TGTGCCAGCAGCCGGTCACAGGGGATGGTGAGGCACAATGAGCAGTTCTTC. It specifies CASSRSQGMVRHNEQFF.